The present entry profiles one T cell receptor beta chain with its context. Germline V CDR1 and CDR2: DFQATT, SNEGSKA (reference sequence). V shed 5 bases and J shed 2 bases, with 17 bases lying between them. The CDR3 is made up of 15 amino acids. Random hexamers were used to reverse transcribe an amount of about 0.45 to 1 ug RNA. MiXCR, applied by TCRdb to the immunoSEQ multiplex PCR reads, yields one record per CDR3 protein. The repertoire holds roughly 200,000 distinct CDR3 sequences, 90% to 95% seen once, with more than 0.095% in the top ten. The data belong to a study of CD8 T cells in Susac syndrome. Overall study context: Among the Susac syndrome patients who underwent sequencing, about 6 had clinically active disease, while about eight of them were in remission. Susac syndrome patients were untreated, on corticosteroids with some adding intravenous immunoglobulin, or on intravenous immunoglobulin only.

Sequencing targeted TCR beta in blood CD8+ and CD4+ T cells. The patients with Susac syndrome satisfied recently defined diagnostic criteria for either definite or probable disease. The clonotype was recovered from a human donor with Susac syndrome. The rearrangement links TRBV20-1 to TRBJ2-3; D is ambiguous. The material sequenced was CD4+ T cells from PBMCs. CDR3 DNA: TGCAGTGCTGTCGGCCGGGCCCTATCCACAGATACGCAGTATTTT. Its protein product is CSAVGRALSTDTQYF.